These T cell receptor beta chains were read from a single sample in a study of T cell responses to AZD1222 COVID-19 vaccine. The data were produced by immunoSEQ multiplex PCR, yet TCRdb's version contains in-frame clones alone and is incomplete. The sample contains about 130,000 clones, over 85% of which appear only once. This specimen was peripheral blood, taken on day 0 of AZD1222 vaccination. All receptors come from an adult in good health. The conserved cysteine and the conserved F or W are not part of the CDR3 here. The order of the fields is CDR3 length, J gene, V gene, CDR3 protein.

cdr3_length: 12
j_call: TRBJ2-1
v_call: TRBV9
cdr3_aa: ASSVGSSYNEQF

cdr3_length: 13
j_call: TRBJ1-2
v_call: TRBV5-5
cdr3_aa: ASSGGGAGVYGYT

cdr3_length: 11
j_call: TRBJ2-1
v_call: TRBV9
cdr3_aa: ASRPTGAGEQF

cdr3_length: 12
j_call: TRBJ1-2
v_call: TRBV2
cdr3_aa: ASSLTGVNSGYT

cdr3_length: 13
j_call: TRBJ2-1
v_call: TRBV7-3
cdr3_aa: ASSLTRLARGEQF

cdr3_length: 12
j_call: TRBJ2-7
v_call: TRBV13
cdr3_aa: ASSLSVRFNEQY

cdr3_length: 14
j_call: TRBJ1-4
v_call: TRBV4-3
cdr3_aa: ASSQDIQGGNEKLF

cdr3_length: 11
j_call: TRBJ1-5
v_call: TRBV6-5
cdr3_aa: AIGDTGSQPQH

cdr3_length: 13
j_call: TRBJ2-1
v_call: TRBV9
cdr3_aa: ASSLGWESTDEQF

cdr3_length: 12
j_call: TRBJ1-1
v_call: TRBV7-3
cdr3_aa: ASSLTGGGAEAF

cdr3_length: 13
j_call: TRBJ1-5
v_call: TRBV2
cdr3_aa: ASMGQGLSNQPQH

cdr3_length: 16
j_call: TRBJ1-4
v_call: TRBV9
cdr3_aa: ASSVAGGGSLINEKLF

cdr3_length: 12
j_call: TRBJ1-2
v_call: TRBV5-1
cdr3_aa: ASSRNTGVHGYT